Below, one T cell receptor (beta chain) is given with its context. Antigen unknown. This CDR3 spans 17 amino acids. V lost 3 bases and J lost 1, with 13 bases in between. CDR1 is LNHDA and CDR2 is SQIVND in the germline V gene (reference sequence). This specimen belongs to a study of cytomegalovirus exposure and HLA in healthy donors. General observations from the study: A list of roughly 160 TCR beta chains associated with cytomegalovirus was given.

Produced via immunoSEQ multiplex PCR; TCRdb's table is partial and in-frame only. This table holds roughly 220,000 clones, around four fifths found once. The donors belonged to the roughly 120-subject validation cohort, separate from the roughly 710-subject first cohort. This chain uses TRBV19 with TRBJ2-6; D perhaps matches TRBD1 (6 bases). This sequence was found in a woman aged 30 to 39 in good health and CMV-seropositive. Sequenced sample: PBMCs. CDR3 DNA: TGTGCCAGTAGTATGTACGCTACAGGGTCTGGGGCCAACGTCCTGACTTTC. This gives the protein CASSMYATGSGANVLTF.